This paragraph reports one T cell receptor (beta chain). Its antigen remains unknown. The J segment lost 8 bases and the V segment lost 5 bases, leaving 15 bases of the junction unmatched. CDR3 length: 19 amino acids. The germline CDR1 and CDR2 sequences are LNHNV and YYDKDF (reference sequence). Prepared TCR beta cDNA libraries contained unique molecular identifiers. Each sample of roughly 0.95 to 10 million input T cells yielded 500,000 or so cDNA molecules, so each molecule approximated one T cell. TCRdb re-called the PCR reads through MiXCR, storing one row per CDR3 protein. The profile shows roughly 540,000 distinct CDR3 sequences, around a third of them singletons. The sample originates from a study of post-analysis software for immune sequencing data. Study-level findings and limits: Roughly five TRBV segments appeared more often in patients than in controls, and TRBV5-6, TRBV5-1 and TRBV20-1 were among these. People with multiple sclerosis had a significantly lower normalized Chao1 diversity than controls did. When the samples were clustered directly with F measure, those that had been prepared in the same batch showed strong co-clustering.

Sequencing used blood. This TCR was sampled from a girl aged 2-17 years with multiple sclerosis. This chain uses TRBV15 with TRBJ2-1; 16 nucleotides match TRBD2. CDR3 residues: CATSGGLAGGPRSKDEQFF. The CDR3 DNA reads TGTGCCACCAGCGGGGGACTAGCGGGGGGGCCACGTAGTAAAGATGAGCAGTTCTTC.